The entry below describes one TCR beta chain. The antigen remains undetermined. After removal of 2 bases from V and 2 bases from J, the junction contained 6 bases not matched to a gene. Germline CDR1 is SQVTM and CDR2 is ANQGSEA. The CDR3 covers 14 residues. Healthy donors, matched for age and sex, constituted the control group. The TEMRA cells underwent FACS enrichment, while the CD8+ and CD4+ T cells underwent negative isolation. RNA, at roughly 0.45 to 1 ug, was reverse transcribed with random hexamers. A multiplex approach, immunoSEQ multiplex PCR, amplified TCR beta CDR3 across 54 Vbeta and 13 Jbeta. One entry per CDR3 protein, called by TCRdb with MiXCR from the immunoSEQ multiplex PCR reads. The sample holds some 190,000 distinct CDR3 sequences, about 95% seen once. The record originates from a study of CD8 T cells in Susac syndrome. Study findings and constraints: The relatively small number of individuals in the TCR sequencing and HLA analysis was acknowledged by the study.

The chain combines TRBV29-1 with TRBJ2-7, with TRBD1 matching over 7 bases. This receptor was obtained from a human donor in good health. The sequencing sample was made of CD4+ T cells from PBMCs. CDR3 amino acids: CSVEIGQGAYEQYF. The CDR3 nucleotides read TGCAGCGTTGAAATTGGGCAGGGGGCCTACGAGCAGTACTTC.